The source of this T cell receptor (beta chain) is a study of graft-versus-host responses after intestinal transplantation. About the research overall: Transplantation in recipients was multivisceral, liver-intestinal, or isolated intestinal. Whole-study results and caveats: There were GvH clones found in recipient marrow, and some of them appeared first in ileum or blood.

The CDR3 spans 13 residues. Germline V CDR1 and CDR2: MGHRA, YSYEKL. Trimming shortened V by 2 bases and J by 6 bases, and 8 bases separated the two germline ends. Libraries were prepared by immunoSEQ multiplex PCR; TCRdb keeps only in-frame clonotypes and omits some of them. Here the sample spans 75,000 to 100,000 clones, about 82% being singletons. To note about this clone: What it binds is not known.

Sequenced material: PBMCs, taken 255 days after intestinal transplant. This chain joins TRBV4-1 and TRBJ1-5, with D perhaps TRBD1 (5 bases). The receptor was isolated from a human patient who received an intestinal transplant, so some T cells may come from the graft donor. The CDR3 coding sequence is TGCGCCAGCAGCCAACGTCAGGGTCAGCCCCAGCATTTT. Amino acids: CASSQRQGQPQHF.